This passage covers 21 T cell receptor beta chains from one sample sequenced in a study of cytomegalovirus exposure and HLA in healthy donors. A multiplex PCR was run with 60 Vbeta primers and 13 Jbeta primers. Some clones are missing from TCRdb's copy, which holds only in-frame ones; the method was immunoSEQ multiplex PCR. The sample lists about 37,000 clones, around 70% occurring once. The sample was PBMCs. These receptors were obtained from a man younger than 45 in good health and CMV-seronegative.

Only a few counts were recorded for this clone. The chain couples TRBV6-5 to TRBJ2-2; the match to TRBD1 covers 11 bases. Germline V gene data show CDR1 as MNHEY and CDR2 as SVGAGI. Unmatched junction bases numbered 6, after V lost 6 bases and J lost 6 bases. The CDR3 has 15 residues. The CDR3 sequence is CASRVGTGGPGELFF. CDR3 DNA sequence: TGTGCCAGCAGAGTAGGGACAGGGGGACCCGGGGAGCTGTTTTTT.

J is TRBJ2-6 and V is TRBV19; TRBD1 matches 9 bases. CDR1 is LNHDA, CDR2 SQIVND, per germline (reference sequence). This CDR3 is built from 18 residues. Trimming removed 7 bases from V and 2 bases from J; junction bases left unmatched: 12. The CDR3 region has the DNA TGTGCCAGTAATCATCCGGGACAGGGCTTCCCTGGGGCCAACGTCCTGACTTTC. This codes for CASNHPGQGFPGANVLTF.

The DNA of the CDR3 is TGTGCCAGCAGAACAGGGGGCAGCACAGATACGCAGTATTTT. Translating it yields CASRTGGSTDTQYF. The chain uses TRBV2 and TRBJ2-3, with 9 bases fitting TRBD1. CDR1 is SNHLY, CDR2 FYNNEI, per germline. The CDR3 sequence is 14 residues long. Germline trimming cut 6 bases from V and 0 bases from J; bases unmatched to any gene: 1.

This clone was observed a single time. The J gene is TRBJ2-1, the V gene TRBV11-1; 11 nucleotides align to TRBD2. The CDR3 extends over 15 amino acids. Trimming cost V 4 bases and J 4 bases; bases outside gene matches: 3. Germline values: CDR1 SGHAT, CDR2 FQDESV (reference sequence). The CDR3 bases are TGTGCCAGCAGCTCGACTAGCGGGGCATACAATGAGCAGTTCTTC. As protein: CASSSTSGAYNEQFF. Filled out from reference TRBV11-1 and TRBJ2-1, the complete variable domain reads EAEVAQSPRYKITEKSQAVAFWCDPISGHATLYWYRQILGQGPELLVQFQDESVVDDSQLPKDRFSAERLKGVDSTLKIQPAELGDSAMYLCASSSTSGAYNEQFFGPGTRLTVL.

The CDR3 DNA follows: TGTGCCAGCAGCGTGGGACAGATGACAACTAATGAAAAACTGTTTTTT. This encodes CASSVGQMTTNEKLFF. The chain recombines TRBV9 with TRBJ1-4, with 7 nucleotides matching TRBD1. V lost 2 bases to trimming and J lost 0 bases; unmatched junction nucleotides: 4. Germline CDR1 and CDR2: SGDLS and YYNGEE. The CDR3 contains 16 residues.

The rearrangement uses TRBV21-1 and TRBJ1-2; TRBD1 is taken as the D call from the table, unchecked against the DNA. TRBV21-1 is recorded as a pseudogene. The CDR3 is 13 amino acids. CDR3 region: CASSNTGKDGYTF. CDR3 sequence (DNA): TGTGCCAGCAGCAATACAGGGAAGGACGGCTACACCTTC.

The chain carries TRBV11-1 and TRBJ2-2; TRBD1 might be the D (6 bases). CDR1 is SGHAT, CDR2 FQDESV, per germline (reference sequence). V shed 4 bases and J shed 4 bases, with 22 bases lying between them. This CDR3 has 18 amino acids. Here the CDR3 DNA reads TGTGCCAGCAGCTCCCGACAGGTGTCGGAGATTCGCACCGGGGAGCTGTTTTTT. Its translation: CASSSRQVSEIRTGELFF.

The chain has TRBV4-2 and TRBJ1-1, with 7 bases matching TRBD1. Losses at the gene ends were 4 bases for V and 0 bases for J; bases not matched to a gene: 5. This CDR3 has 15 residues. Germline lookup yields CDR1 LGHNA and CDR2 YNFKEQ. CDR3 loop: CASSPGQTMNTEAFF. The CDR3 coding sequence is TGTGCCAGCAGCCCGGGACAGACTATGAACACTGAAGCTTTCTTT.

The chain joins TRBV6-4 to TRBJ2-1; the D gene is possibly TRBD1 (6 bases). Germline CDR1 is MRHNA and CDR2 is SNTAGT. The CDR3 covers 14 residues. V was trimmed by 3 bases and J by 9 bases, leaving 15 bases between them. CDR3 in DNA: TGTGCCAGCAGTGATTATAGTAGGGGGACTGAGCAGTTCTTC. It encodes CASSDYSRGTEQFF.

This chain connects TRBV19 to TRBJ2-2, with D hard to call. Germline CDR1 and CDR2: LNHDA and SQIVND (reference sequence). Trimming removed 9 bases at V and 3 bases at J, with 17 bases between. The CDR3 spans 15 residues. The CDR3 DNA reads TGTGCCAGCAATCCCCCAGGTACCGACACCGGGGAGCTGTTTTTT. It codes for CASNPPGTDTGELFF.

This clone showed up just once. This CDR3 reads CASSIDKTSWNIQYF. The CDR3 bases are TGTGCCAGTAGTATAGATAAAACTAGCTGGAACATTCAGTACTTC. V gene TRBV19 combines with J gene TRBJ2-4; possible D gene TRBD2, 6 bases. This CDR3 comprises 15 residues. The V and J ends lost 0 bases and 7 bases respectively, with 13 bases between them. In germline, CDR1 is LNHDA, CDR2 SQIVND (reference sequence).

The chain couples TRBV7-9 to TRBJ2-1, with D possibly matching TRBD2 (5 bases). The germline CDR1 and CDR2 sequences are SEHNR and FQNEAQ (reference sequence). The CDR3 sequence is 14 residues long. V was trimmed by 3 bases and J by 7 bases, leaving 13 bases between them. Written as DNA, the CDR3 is TGTGCCAGCAGCTTGGCCGCAGGAGGAAATGAGCAGTTCTTC. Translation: CASSLAAGGNEQFF. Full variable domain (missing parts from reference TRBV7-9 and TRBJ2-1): DTGVSQNPRHKITKRGQNVTFRCDPISEHNRLYWYRQTLGQGPEFLTYFQNEAQLEKSRLLSDRFSAERPKGSFSTLEIQRTEQGDSAMYLCASSLAAGGNEQFFGPGTRLTVL.

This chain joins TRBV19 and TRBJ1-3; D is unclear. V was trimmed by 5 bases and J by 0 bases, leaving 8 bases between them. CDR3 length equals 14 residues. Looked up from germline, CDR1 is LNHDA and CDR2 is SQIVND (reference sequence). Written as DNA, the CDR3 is TGTGCCAGTAGTTCCCCCCGCTCTGGAAACACCATATATTTT. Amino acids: CASSSPRSGNTIYF.

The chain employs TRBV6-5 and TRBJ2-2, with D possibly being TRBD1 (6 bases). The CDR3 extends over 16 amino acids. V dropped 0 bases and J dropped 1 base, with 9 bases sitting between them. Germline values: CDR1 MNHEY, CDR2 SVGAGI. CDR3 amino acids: CASSYSTRGNTGELFF. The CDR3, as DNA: TGTGCCAGCAGTTACTCCACCAGGGGGAACACCGGGGAGCTGTTTTTT.

DNA of the CDR3: TGTGCCTGGACTGAGGGGACAGGGTCACAGACCCAGTACTTC. The encoded protein is CAWTEGTGSQTQYF. The chain couples TRBV30 to TRBJ2-5; 9 bases map to TRBD1. J was trimmed by 6 bases and V by 4 bases; bases with no gene match: 9. The germline V gene encodes CDR1 GTSNPN and CDR2 SVGIG (reference sequence). This CDR3 spans 14 amino acids.

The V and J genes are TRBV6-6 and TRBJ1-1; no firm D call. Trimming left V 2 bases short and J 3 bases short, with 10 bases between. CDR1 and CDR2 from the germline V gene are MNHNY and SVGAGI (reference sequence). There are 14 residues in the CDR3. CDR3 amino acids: CASSYNGPHTEAFF. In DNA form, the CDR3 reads TGTGCCAGCAGTTACAACGGTCCCCACACTGAAGCTTTCTTT.

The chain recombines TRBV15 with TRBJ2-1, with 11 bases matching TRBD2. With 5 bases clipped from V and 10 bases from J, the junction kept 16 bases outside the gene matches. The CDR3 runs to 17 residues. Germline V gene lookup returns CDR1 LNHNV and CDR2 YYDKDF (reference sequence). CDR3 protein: CATSFPGTSGRRAEQFF. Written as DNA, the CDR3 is TGTGCCACCAGCTTCCCCGGGACTAGCGGTCGAAGGGCGGAGCAGTTCTTC.

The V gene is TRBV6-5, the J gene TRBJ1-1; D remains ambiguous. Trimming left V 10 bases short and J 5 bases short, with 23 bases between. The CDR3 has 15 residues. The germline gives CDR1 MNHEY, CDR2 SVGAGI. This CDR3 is CATVLRHSEQTEAFF. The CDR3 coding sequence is TGTGCCACCGTCTTAAGACACTCAGAACAAACTGAAGCTTTCTTT.

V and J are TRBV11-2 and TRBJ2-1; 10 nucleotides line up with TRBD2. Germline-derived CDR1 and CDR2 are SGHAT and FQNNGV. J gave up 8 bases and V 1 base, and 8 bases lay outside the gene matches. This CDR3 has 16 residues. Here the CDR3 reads CASSLGASGSYDEQFF. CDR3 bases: TGTGCCAGCAGCTTAGGAGCTAGCGGGAGTTACGATGAGCAGTTCTTC.

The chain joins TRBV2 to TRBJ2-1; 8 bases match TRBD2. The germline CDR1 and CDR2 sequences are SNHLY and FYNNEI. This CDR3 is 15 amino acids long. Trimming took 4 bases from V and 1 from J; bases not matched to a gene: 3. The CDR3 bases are TGTGCCAGCAGTGCGGCGGGAGGTTCCTACAATGAGCAGTTCTTC. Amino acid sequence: CASSAAGGSYNEQFF.

The CDR3 coding sequence is TGTGCCAGCAGCAGGGGCGGCAGGAGCAATCAGCCCCAGCATTTT. Protein: CASSRGGRSNQPQHF. The chain carries TRBV5-6 and TRBJ1-5; possible D gene TRBD1, 5 bases. The CDR3 totals 15 residues. Per the germline V gene, CDR1 is SGHDT and CDR2 is YYEEEE. Trimming took off 4 bases at V and 1 base at J, with 12 bases between the two ends.